This T cell receptor (beta chain) originates from a study of neurological immune-mediated disorders. The time point was: longitudinal time-point 3. Where libraries were unsorted, they were derived from 2 million PBMCs stored at -80 degrees C. The cDNA came from 5'RACE with 10-nucleotide random UMIs. TCRdb re-called the 5' RACE reads through MiXCR, storing one row per CDR3 protein. The sample contains over 90,000 distinct CDR3 sequences, 10% to 12% of which appear only once. The germline V gene encodes CDR1 MGHRA and CDR2 YSYEKL. Trimming removed 0 bases at V and 7 bases at J, with 15 bases between. The CDR3 is made up of 16 amino acids. This clonotype came up many times.

The chain employs TRBV4-1 and TRBJ2-2, with D possibly TRBD1 on 7 matching bases. The receptor's source is a female donor with HTLV-1-associated myelopathy (HAM/TSP). The sequenced material came from PBMCs. This CDR3 is CASSQDWRGRGGELFF. CDR3 DNA sequence: TGCGCCAGCAGCCAAGATTGGAGGGGGCGAGGCGGGGAGCTGTTTTTT.